One T cell receptor beta chain is described in this entry. Its target is not known. The data were obtained in a study of shared clonotypes between healthy human individuals. Looking at the study overall: Each donor contributed plates that comprised three CD4 naive, three CD4 memory, two CD8 naive and one CD8 memory.

Trimming took off 10 bases at V and 4 bases at J, with 10 bases between the two ends. From germline, CDR1 is ENHRY and CDR2 SYGVKD. The CDR3 contains 11 residues. Study-wide points: Generation probabilities were higher for clonotypes shared across all four sorted-subset donors than for unshared ones. Shared clonotypes: 4.5% to 5% naive CD4, approximately 3.4% naive CD8, around 2.2% memory CD4, approximately 0.4% memory CD8.

Positive CCR7 selection of CD45RO-negative cells yielded the naive CD8 cells, and terminally differentiated effector memory CD45RA+ cells were excluded. On sorted subsets, replicate PCRs used roughly 190 ng DNA, or some 27,000 T cell genomes. Sequenced by immunoSEQ multiplex PCR; TCRdb stores in-frame clones only, minus some. Here the sample spans roughly 890,000 clones, roughly 92% being singletons. The chain joins TRBV10-3 to TRBJ1-2; no clear D. Sequencing input: naive CD8+ T cells sorted from blood. The TCR sequence derives from a man in his thirties or forties in good health. The CDR3 DNA follows: TGTGCCACCAGCACGGGCTATGGCTACACCTTC. It codes for CATSTGYGYTF.